A single sample is the source of the 18 T cell receptor beta chains below, sequenced in a study of cytomegalovirus exposure and HLA in healthy donors. Primers: 60 Vbeta forward and 13 Jbeta reverse. Libraries were prepared by immunoSEQ multiplex PCR; TCRdb keeps only in-frame clonotypes and omits some of them. The sample lists approximately 110,000 clones, more than 65% occurring once. Sample: PBMCs. Receptors originate from an older woman in good health and CMV-seropositive.

Concerning this clone: This same CDR3 is encoded by further DNA sequences in the sample. The CDR3 bases are TGCGCCAGCAGCTCGCAGGGGAACACCGGGGAGCTGTTTTTT. Protein sequence: CASSSQGNTGELFF. The chain has TRBV5-1 and TRBJ2-2; D may be TRBD1 (5 bases). The V end lost 3 bases, the J end lost 1 base, and 7 bases lay between the germline ends. Germline V gene lookup returns CDR1 SGHRS and CDR2 YFSETQ. This CDR3 is 14 amino acids long. The full variable domain, completed using reference TRBV5-1 and TRBJ2-2, is KAGVTQTPRYLIKTRGQQVTLSCSPISGHRSVSWYQQTPGQGLQFLFEYFSETQRNKGNFPGRFSGRQFSNSRSEMNVSTLELGDSALYLCASSSQGNTGELFFGEGSRLTVL.

Judged by abundance, this clone is medium-sized. The rearrangement links TRBV27 to TRBJ2-7, with 7 bases aligning to TRBD2. The CDR3 is 16 amino acids. CDR1 is MNHEY, CDR2 SMNVEV, per germline (reference sequence). J was trimmed by 6 bases and V by 5 bases; bases with no gene match: 16. CDR3 in DNA: TGTGCCAGCAGTCCCCCCCGGACCGCGGGAGCTCTCGAGCAGTACTTC. Residues: CASSPPRTAGALEQYF.

The chain recombines TRBV10-3 with TRBJ1-2, with D unresolved. This CDR3 comprises 14 residues. Germline CDR1 ENHRY, CDR2 SYGVKD. Trimming removed 4 bases from V and 5 bases from J, with 14 bases in between. The CDR3 sequence: CAISGETSIYGYTF. The CDR3 coding sequence is TGTGCCATCAGTGGCGAGACATCCATTTATGGCTACACCTTC.

V usage is TRBV7-2 and J usage is TRBJ1-2, with TRBD1 identical over 8 bases. The CDR3 is 14 amino acids. J was trimmed by 8 bases and V by 5 bases; bases with no gene match: 10. Germline-derived CDR1 and CDR2 are SGHTA and FQGNSA. CDR3 sequence (DNA): TGTGCCAGCAGCACCCCGACAGGGGCGGGGGGCTACACCTTC. Its protein is CASSTPTGAGGYTF. The full variable domain, in which reference TRBV7-2 and TRBJ1-2 provide the parts outside the CDR3, is GAGVSQSPSNKVTEKGKDVELRCDPISGHTALYWYRQSLGQGLEFLIYFQGNSAPDKSGLPSDRFSAERTGGSVSTLTIQRTQQEDSAVYLCASSTPTGAGGYTFGSGTRLTVV.

The genes are TRBV2 and TRBJ1-1; D not resolved. Germline V lookup: CDR1 SNHLY, CDR2 FYNNEI. V was shortened by 1 base and J by 1 base, with 4 bases between the two germline ends. There are 13 residues in the CDR3. This CDR3 is CASSEGGNTEAFF. The CDR3 DNA follows: TGTGCCAGCAGTGAAGGCGGGAACACTGAAGCTTTCTTT. Variable domain in full (rest from reference TRBV2 and TRBJ1-1): EPEVTQTPSHQVTQMGQEVILRCVPISNHLYFYWYRQILGQKVEFLVSFYNNEISEKSEIFDDQFSVERPDGSNFTLKIRSTKLEDSAMYFCASSEGGNTEAFFGQGTRLTVV.

The chain couples TRBV7-3 to TRBJ2-1; D perhaps matches TRBD2 (6 bases). The CDR3 extends over 13 amino acids. V dropped 5 bases and J dropped 2 bases, with 7 bases sitting between them. The germline V gene encodes CDR1 SGHTA and CDR2 FQGTGA. CDR3 residues: CASSPSAYNEQFF. The CDR3 bases are TGTGCCAGCAGCCCTAGCGCCTACAATGAGCAGTTCTTC.

This chain uses TRBV2 with TRBJ2-5; TRBD2 matches 10 bases. Looked up from germline, CDR1 is SNHLY and CDR2 is FYNNEI. The CDR3 consists of 16 residues. V was clipped by 4 bases and J by 5 bases; unmatched bases: 10. The CDR3 loop reads CASSGWASGSIETQYF. CDR3 DNA sequence: TGTGCCAGCAGTGGGTGGGCTAGCGGGAGTATCGAGACCCAGTACTTC.

The rearrangement joins TRBV2 to TRBJ1-1; 10 bases align to TRBD1. Germline CDR1 SNHLY, CDR2 FYNNEI. The V and J ends lost 7 bases and 6 bases, in that order; junction bases with no gene match: 8. The CDR3 totals 14 residues. CDR3 nucleotides: TGTGCCAGCAACGACAGGGGGCGGCTTTCTGAAGCTTTCTTT. This translates into CASNDRGRLSEAFF. Complete variable domain (other parts from reference TRBV2 and TRBJ1-1): EPEVTQTPSHQVTQMGQEVILRCVPISNHLYFYWYRQILGQKVEFLVSFYNNEISEKSEIFDDQFSVERPDGSNFTLKIRSTKLEDSAMYFCASNDRGRLSEAFFGQGTRLTVV.

The chain couples TRBV6-1 to TRBJ2-7; D might be TRBD1 (6 bases). The CDR3 loop spans 14 amino acids. Germline lookup yields CDR1 MNHNS and CDR2 SASEGT. V was pared by 6 bases and J by 1 base, with 13 bases between. In DNA form, the CDR3 reads TGTGCCAGCAGCAAAACAGGGATTTCCTACGAGCAGTACTTC. Translated: CASSKTGISYEQYF.

To note about this clone: Mismatch with germline at one junction end may stem from a read error. Other nucleotide sequences from this sample produce the same CDR3. The V gene is TRBV5-1, the J gene TRBJ1-1; TRBD1 matches at 9 bases. CDR3 size: 15 residues. Germline CDR1 and CDR2: SGHRS and YFSETQ. DNA for the CDR3: TGCGCCAGTAGCTTGATCCCGGACAGGGGAGAAAAAGCTTTCTTT. Translation: CASSLIPDRGEKAFF. The variable domain in full, with the rest retrieved from reference TRBV5-1 and TRBJ1-1, is KAGVTQTPRYLIKTRGQQVTLSCSPISGHRSVSWYQQTPGQGLQFLFEYFSETQRNKGNFPGRFSGRQFSNSRSEMNVSTLELGDSALYLCASSLIPDRGEKAFFGQGTRLTVV.

The chain couples TRBV18 to TRBJ2-7; D is unresolved. This CDR3 region has 12 residues. V was cut by 5 bases and J by 2 bases, with 7 bases left in between. The germline V gene has CDR1 KGHSH and CDR2 LQKENI. This CDR3 is CASSNRAYEQYF. The CDR3 coding sequence is TGTGCCAGCTCAAACCGGGCCTACGAGCAGTACTTC.

There are a few counts of this clone. The genes are TRBV5-6 and TRBJ2-7; D unclear. Germline CDR1 SGHDT, CDR2 YYEEEE. This CDR3 has 13 amino acids. V dropped 2 bases and J dropped 6 bases, with 12 bases sitting between them. This CDR3 is CASSFGEWSEQYF. In DNA, the CDR3 is TGTGCCAGCAGCTTCGGTGAGTGGAGCGAGCAGTACTTC. Based on the CDR3 plus reference TRBV5-6 and TRBJ2-7, the full variable domain is DAGVTQSPTHLIKTRGQQVTLRCSPKSGHDTVSWYQQALGQGPQFIFQYYEEEERQRGNFPDRFSGHQFPNYSSELNVNALLLGDSALYLCASSFGEWSEQYFGPGTRLTVT.

The V and J genes are TRBV5-7 and TRBJ1-4; D perhaps matches TRBD1 (5 bases). TRBV5-7 is marked as an open reading frame, function uncertain. Trimming took off 4 bases at V and 8 bases at J, with 15 bases between the two ends. CDR3 length: 14 amino acids. DNA for the CDR3: TGTGCCAGCAGCCTCTACCGGCGGGACGAAAAACTGTTTTTT. This encodes CASSLYRRDEKLFF.

This clone was seen a handful of times. This rearrangement joins TRBV7-9 to TRBJ2-7; a possible D gene is TRBD1 (6 bases). This CDR3 is 16 amino acids long. The V end lost 3 bases, the J end lost 0 bases, and 15 bases lay between the germline ends. Germline V gene lookup returns CDR1 SEHNR and CDR2 FQNEAQ (reference sequence). CDR3 in amino acids: CASSLRRTESSYEQYF. CDR3 coding DNA: TGTGCCAGCAGCTTGAGGCGGACAGAGTCCTCCTACGAGCAGTACTTC. The full variable domain, its missing parts supplied by reference TRBV7-9 and TRBJ2-7, is DTGVSQNPRHKITKRGQNVTFRCDPISEHNRLYWYRQTLGQGPEFLTYFQNEAQLEKSRLLSDRFSAERPKGSFSTLEIQRTEQGDSAMYLCASSLRRTESSYEQYFGPGTRLTVT.

The sample holds one count of this clone. In DNA form, the CDR3 reads TGCGCCAGCAGCTTGGTGGGACAGGGTACCGGGGAGCTGTTTTTT. Protein: CASSLVGQGTGELFF. The chain has TRBV5-1 and TRBJ2-2; the match to TRBD1 covers 9 bases. The CDR3 has 15 residues. The V gene's germline CDR1 is SGHRS and CDR2 YFSETQ. With 0 bases clipped from V and 5 bases from J, the junction kept 2 bases outside the gene matches. Combining the CDR3 with reference TRBV5-1 and TRBJ2-2 gives the whole variable domain KAGVTQTPRYLIKTRGQQVTLSCSPISGHRSVSWYQQTPGQGLQFLFEYFSETQRNKGNFPGRFSGRQFSNSRSEMNVSTLELGDSALYLCASSLVGQGTGELFFGEGSRLTVL.

The genes are TRBV2 and TRBJ1-2; D possibly corresponds to TRBD1 (5 bases). The CDR3 length is 13 residues. V lost 5 bases and J lost 4, with 11 bases in between. Germline values: CDR1 SNHLY, CDR2 FYNNEI. DNA for the CDR3: TGTGCCAGCAGTAACCAGGGTCTCTATGGCTACACCTTC. It yields the protein CASSNQGLYGYTF.

The chain carries TRBV19 and TRBJ2-7; 12 bases align to TRBD2. Germline lookup yields CDR1 LNHDA and CDR2 SQIVND (reference sequence). Trimming took 8 bases from V and 4 from J; bases not matched to a gene: 12. The CDR3 extends over 16 amino acids. The CDR3 here is CASQGQGLAGNYEQYF. The CDR3 nucleotides are TGTGCCAGTCAAGGACAAGGACTAGCGGGGAATTACGAGCAGTACTTC.

The chain is built from TRBV11-2 and TRBJ1-1; a possible D gene is TRBD1 (6 bases). Trimming took off 6 bases at V and 5 bases at J, with 7 bases between the two ends. This CDR3 has 11 residues. Germline CDR1 is SGHAT and CDR2 is FQNNGV. In nucleotides, the CDR3 is TGTGCCAGCAGGAGGGGGACTGAAGCTTTCTTT. It is translated as CASRRGTEAFF.